Sequencing of this T cell receptor (beta chain) was carried out in a study of cytotoxic CD8 clonotypes in ibrutinib-treated CLL. On the study more broadly: Overall, roughly 25 responses were partial and 2 complete; following median roughly 70 months, 14 patients stayed remitted and 12 progressed. Average yields of around 260,000 productive templates and tens of thousands of productive rearrangements characterized the samples.

The CDR3 is 13 residues long. Germline CDR1 is SGHTA and CDR2 is FQGTGA. V lost 5 bases, J lost 6 bases, and 10 bases lay in between. Here immunoSEQ multiplex PCR was the method, and the copy in TCRdb shows in-frame clones only, minus some. The sample consists of 200,000 to 250,000 clones, 70% of them appearing once. Concerning this clone: The antigen remains unidentified.

Study conclusions and caveats: Few clonotypes were public, and these shrank or held steady under treatment. Clonality measured at baseline exceeded age-matched healthy donors, tracking circulating CD8+ T-cell counts.

Sequenced here: PBMCs, sampled after 24 months of ibrutinib treatment. V and J are TRBV7-3 and TRBJ2-2; no clear D. The sequence was obtained from a human donor with chronic lymphocytic leukemia. CDR3 protein: CASSPRNAGELFF. The DNA of the CDR3 is TGTGCCAGCAGCCCCCGGAATGCCGGGGAGCTGTTTTTT.